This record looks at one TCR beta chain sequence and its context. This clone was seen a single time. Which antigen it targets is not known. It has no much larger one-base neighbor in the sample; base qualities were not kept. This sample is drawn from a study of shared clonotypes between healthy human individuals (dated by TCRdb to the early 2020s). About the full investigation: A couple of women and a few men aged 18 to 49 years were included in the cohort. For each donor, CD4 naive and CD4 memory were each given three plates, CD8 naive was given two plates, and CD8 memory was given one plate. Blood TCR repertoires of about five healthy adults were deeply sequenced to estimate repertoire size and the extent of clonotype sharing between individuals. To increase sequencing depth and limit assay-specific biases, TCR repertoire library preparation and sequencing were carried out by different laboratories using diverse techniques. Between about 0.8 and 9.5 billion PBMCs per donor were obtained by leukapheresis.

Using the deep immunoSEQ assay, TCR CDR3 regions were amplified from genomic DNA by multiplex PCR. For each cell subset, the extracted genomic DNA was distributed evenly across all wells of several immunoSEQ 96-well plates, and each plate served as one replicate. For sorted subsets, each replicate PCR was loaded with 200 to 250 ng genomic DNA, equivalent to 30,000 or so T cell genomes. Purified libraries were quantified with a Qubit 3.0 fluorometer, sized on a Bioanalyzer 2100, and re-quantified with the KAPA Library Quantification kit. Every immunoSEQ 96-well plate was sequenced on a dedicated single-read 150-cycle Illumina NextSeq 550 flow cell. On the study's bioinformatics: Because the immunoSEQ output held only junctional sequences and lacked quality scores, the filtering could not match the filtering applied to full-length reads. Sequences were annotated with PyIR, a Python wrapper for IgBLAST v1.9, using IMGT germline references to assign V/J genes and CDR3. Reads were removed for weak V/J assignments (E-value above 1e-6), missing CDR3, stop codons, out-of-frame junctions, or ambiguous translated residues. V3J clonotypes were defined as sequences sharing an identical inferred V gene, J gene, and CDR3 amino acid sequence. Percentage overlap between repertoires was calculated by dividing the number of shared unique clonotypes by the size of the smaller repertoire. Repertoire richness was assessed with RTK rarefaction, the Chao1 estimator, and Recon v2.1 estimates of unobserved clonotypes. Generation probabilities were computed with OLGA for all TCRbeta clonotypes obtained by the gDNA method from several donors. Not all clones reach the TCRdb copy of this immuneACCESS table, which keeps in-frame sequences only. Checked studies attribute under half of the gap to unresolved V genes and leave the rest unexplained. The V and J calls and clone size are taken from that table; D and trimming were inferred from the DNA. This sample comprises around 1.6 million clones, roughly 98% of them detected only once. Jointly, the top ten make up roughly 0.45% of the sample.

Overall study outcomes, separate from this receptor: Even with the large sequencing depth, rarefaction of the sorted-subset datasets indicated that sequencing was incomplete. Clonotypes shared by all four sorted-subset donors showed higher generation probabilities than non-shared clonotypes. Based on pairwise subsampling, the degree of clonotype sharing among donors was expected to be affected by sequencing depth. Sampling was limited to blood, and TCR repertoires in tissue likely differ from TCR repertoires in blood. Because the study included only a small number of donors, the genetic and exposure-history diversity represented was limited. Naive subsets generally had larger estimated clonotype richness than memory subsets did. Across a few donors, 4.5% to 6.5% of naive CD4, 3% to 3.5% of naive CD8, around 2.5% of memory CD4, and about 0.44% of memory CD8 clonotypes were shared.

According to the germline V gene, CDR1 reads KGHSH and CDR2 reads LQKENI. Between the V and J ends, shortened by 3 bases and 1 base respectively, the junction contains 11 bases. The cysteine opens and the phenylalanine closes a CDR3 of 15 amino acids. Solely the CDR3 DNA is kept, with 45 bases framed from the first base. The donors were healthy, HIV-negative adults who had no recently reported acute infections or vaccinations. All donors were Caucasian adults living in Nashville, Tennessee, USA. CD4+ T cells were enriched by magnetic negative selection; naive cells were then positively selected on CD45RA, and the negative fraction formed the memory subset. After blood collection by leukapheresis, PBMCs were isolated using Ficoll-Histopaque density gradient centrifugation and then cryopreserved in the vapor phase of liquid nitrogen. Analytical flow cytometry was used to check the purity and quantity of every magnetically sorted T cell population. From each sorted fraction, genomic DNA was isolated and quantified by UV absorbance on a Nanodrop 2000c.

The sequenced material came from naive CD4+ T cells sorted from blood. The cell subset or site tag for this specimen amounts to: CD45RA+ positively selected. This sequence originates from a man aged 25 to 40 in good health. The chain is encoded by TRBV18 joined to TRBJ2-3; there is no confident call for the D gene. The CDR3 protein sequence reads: CASSPVADRTDTQYF. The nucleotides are TGTGCCAGCTCACCCGTGGCGGACCGCACAGATACGCAGTATTTT.